The rows below give T cell receptor beta chains drawn from one sample of a study of blood T cell repertoires in COVID-19. Assay used: immunoSEQ multiplex PCR; TCRdb lists only in-frame clones, some missing. The data show some 260,000 clones, roughly nine tenths seen once. Specimen: PBMCs or T cells enriched from blood (not recorded which). These TCRs come from a woman aged 25 to 39 with acute COVID-19. Both conserved end residues are part of each CDR3. Fields, in order: D gene, clone size, J gene, V gene, CDR3 DNA, CDR3 protein. A D gene is named only where the DNA matches it firmly. For some rows the clone size is stated as once, few or many, or as a class when expanded; others skip it.

. | . | TRBJ1-4 | TRBV27 | TGTGCCAGCAGTTTACGCCTACAGGGAATGAATGAAAAACTGTTTTTT | CASSLRLQGMNEKLFF
TRBD1 | . | TRBJ1-5 | TRBV5-8 | TGTGCCAGCAGCTTGATGGTAGGGGGCCAGCCCCAGCATTTT | CASSLMVGGQPQHF
. | . | TRBJ1-2 | TRBV7-6 | TGTGCCAGCAGCTTAGCGGAGGACTCTTATGGCTACACCTTC | CASSLAEDSYGYTF
. | . | TRBJ2-7 | TRBV6-5 | TGTGCCAGCAGAGGCCTTTCCGGGGAGCAGTACTTC | CASRGLSGEQYF
. | . | TRBJ1-2 | TRBV24-1 | TGTGCCACCAGTGATGGGACACGGGGCTATGGCTACACCTTC | CATSDGTRGYGYTF
. | . | TRBJ1-3 | TRBV9 | TGTGCCAGCAGCGTAGGCGGCGGCTCTGGAAACACCATATATTTT | CASSVGGGSGNTIYF
. | once | TRBJ2-7 | TRBV6-2/TRBV6-3 | TGTGCCAGCAGCCTCCGTGGGGGGAACTACGAGCAGTACTTC | CASSLRGGNYEQYF
TRBD2 | . | TRBJ2-1 | TRBV2 | TGTGCCAGCAGAGTGACTAGCGGGGGCCAGCAGTTCTTC | CASRVTSGGQQFF
. | few | TRBJ1-3 | TRBV28 | TGTGCCAGCAGTTCCACAGGGCGCTCTGGAAACACCATATATTTT | CASSSTGRSGNTIYF
. | . | TRBJ2-3 | TRBV25-1 | TGTGCCAGCAGTGAAAGAGGCCCAGATACGCAGTATTTT | CASSERGPDTQYF
. | few | TRBJ2-7 | TRBV6-2/TRBV6-3 | TGTGCCAGCAGTCGGGACATTGGGCAGTACTTC | CASSRDIGQYF
. | . | TRBJ1-4 | TRBV7-9 | TGTGCCAGCAGGGCCCGGGGGAAACTGTTTTTT | CASRARGKLFF
. | few | TRBJ1-2 | TRBV12-3/TRBV12-4 | TGTGCCAGCAGTTCTACAGCTAACTATGGCTACACCTTC | CASSSTANYGYTF
. | . | TRBJ1-1 | TRBV11-2 | TGTGCCAGCAGCTGGGGGGGGCTTGGCACTGAAGCTTTCTTT | CASSWGGLGTEAFF
TRBD1 | . | TRBJ1-4 | TRBV28 | TGTGCCAGCAGTTTCTCAGGGGGCGAGGCTGGAAAACTGTTTTTT | CASSFSGGEAGKLFF
TRBD2 | . | TRBJ2-5 | TRBV11-3 | TGTGCCAGCAGCCCCACTGGGGGGGGTCAAGAGACCCAGTACTTC | CASSPTGGGQETQYF
TRBD1 | . | TRBJ1-5 | TRBV2 | TGTGCCAGCAGTTCCCTGGTGGGGCAGGGGGCACAGCCCCAGCATTTT | CASSSLVGQGAQPQHF
. | . | TRBJ2-6 | TRBV30 | TGTGCCTGGAGTACCCCGGGCTCTGGGGCCAACGTCCTGACTTTC | CAWSTPGSGANVLTF
TRBD1 | . | TRBJ1-6 | TRBV10-1 | TGCGCCAGTACCGGGACAGGGGTAGTGAATTCACCCCTCCACTTT | CASTGTGVVNSPLHF
TRBD1 | . | TRBJ2-7 | TRBV18 | TGTGCCAGCTCACCCCCCACGGTCAGGGGGTCCCCTAGCTCCTACGAGCAGTACTTC | CASSPPTVRGSPSSYEQYF
TRBD1 | . | TRBJ1-1 | TRBV11-3 | TGTGCCAGCAGCCCGGCAGGGGGGACTGAAGCTTTCTTT | CASSPAGGTEAFF
. | . | TRBJ2-1 | TRBV6-4 | TGTGCCAGCAGTGTCACTAGCAGGGACAATGAGCAGTTCTTC | CASSVTSRDNEQFF
TRBD1 | . | TRBJ1-5 | TRBV10-3 | TGTGCCATCAGTGGACAGGGGCCTTCGGGCAATCAGCCCCAGCATTTT | CAISGQGPSGNQPQHF
. | . | TRBJ1-2 | TRBV28 | TGTGCCAGCAGTTTTCTGTATGGCTACACCTTC | CASSFLYGYTF
. | . | TRBJ1-1 | TRBV5-1 | TGCGCCAGCAGCAGCGGGGGGGACTCTGAAGCTTTCTTT | CASSSGGDSEAFF
. | . | TRBJ2-7 | TRBV21-1 | TGTGCTAGCAGCAAAAGGACGGGACAGGGCCCCTACGAGCAGTACTTC | CASSKRTGQGPYEQYF
. | . | TRBJ1-2 | TRBV7-9 | TGTGCCAGCAGCTTTCGGGAGGACTATGGCTACACCTTC | CASSFREDYGYTF
TRBD2 | medium-sized | TRBJ2-3 | TRBV3-1/TRBV3-2 | TGTGCCAGCAGTATCAGAACGGGGGGAGTTGGCACAGATACGCAGTATTTT | CASSIRTGGVGTDTQYF
TRBD1 | . | TRBJ2-5 | TRBV5-1 | TGCGCCAGCAGCTGGAAGCAGGGGGCAGCGGAGACCCAGTACTTC | CASSWKQGAAETQYF
TRBD1 | . | TRBJ2-2 | TRBV7-9 | TGTGCCAGCAGCGAGGGACAGGTTAACACCGGGGAGCTGTTTTTT | CASSEGQVNTGELFF
TRBD2 | . | TRBJ2-3 | TRBV10-1 | TGCGCCAGCAGTCATGACCCTTGGGGGGGTACGCAGTATTTT | CASSHDPWGGTQYF
. | . | TRBJ2-1 | TRBV19 | TGTGCCAGTACCCATCCAGCAGGTGAGCAGTTCTTC | CASTHPAGEQFF
TRBD1 | . | TRBJ2-5 | TRBV7-7 | TGTGCTAGCAGCCGGATCCGGACAGGGGGCCTCAACACACAAGAGACCCAGTACTTC | CASSRIRTGGLNTQETQYF
TRBD1 | . | TRBJ1-2 | TRBV5-8 | TGTGCCAGCAGCTACTCGGGACAGTATGGCTACACCTTC | CASSYSGQYGYTF
. | . | TRBJ2-1 | TRBV27 | TGTGCCAGCAGTTTATCGCAGGGAGGTGAGCTTGAGCAGTTCTTC | CASSLSQGGELEQFF
. | . | TRBJ1-1 | TRBV2 | TGTGCCAGCACACTAGCTGCCTACACTGAAGCTTTCTTT | CASTLAAYTEAFF
. | . | TRBJ1-2 | TRBV5-1 | TGCGCCAGCAGCCTCGAGGGTAATGGCTACACCTTC | CASSLEGNGYTF
. | . | TRBJ2-3 | TRBV7-8 | TGTGCCAGCAGCTTAGTATCAGATACGCAGTATTTT | CASSLVSDTQYF
. | . | TRBJ1-5 | TRBV20-1 | TGCAGTGCTAGTATGCCAGGGTATCAGCCCCAGCATTTT | CSASMPGYQPQHF
TRBD1 | . | TRBJ2-7 | TRBV28 | TGTGCCAGCGCCGGGACAGGGGGCCACGAGCAGTACTTC | CASAGTGGHEQYF
. | . | TRBJ1-6 | TRBV30 | TGTGCCTGGACAGCAGGGGTTAATTCACCCCTCCACTTT | CAWTAGVNSPLHF
TRBD1 | . | TRBJ1-2 | TRBV28 | TGTGCCAGCAGTCCTGACAGGGTAAGCGGCTACACCTTC | CASSPDRVSGYTF
. | . | TRBJ2-7 | TRBV18 | TGTGCCAGCTCACCTACAGGGAGCGAGCAGTACTTC | CASSPTGSEQYF
. | . | TRBJ1-1 | TRBV29-1 | TGCAGCGACGGGGGGACTGAAGCTTTCTTT | CSDGGTEAFF
. | once | TRBJ2-2 | TRBV7-2 | TGTGCCAGCAGCGGGGGGGCCGGCGGGGAGCTGTTTTTT | CASSGGAGGELFF
TRBD2 | once | TRBJ2-7 | TRBV3-1/TRBV3-2 | TGTGCCAGCAGCGCGGGACTAGCGTTTTTAGCCTACGAGCAGTACTTC | CASSAGLAFLAYEQYF
TRBD1 | . | TRBJ2-3 | TRBV3-1/TRBV3-2 | TGTGCCAGCAGCCAAGAGGGACAGGGGTACCCAGATACGCAGTATTTT | CASSQEGQGYPDTQYF
TRBD2 | . | TRBJ2-1 | TRBV28 | TGTGCCATCCAGACTAGCGGGGGGGTCAATGAGCAGTTCTTC | CAIQTSGGVNEQFF
. | . | TRBJ1-6 | TRBV28 | TGTGCCAGCAGTTTGTCTGTCAATTCGCGATCACCCCTCCACTTT | CASSLSVNSRSPLHF
TRBD1 | . | TRBJ1-1 | TRBV9 | TGTGCCAGCAGCTCCGGGACAGCAAACACTGAAGCTTTCTTT | CASSSGTANTEAFF